Below are 31 T cell receptor beta chains sequenced from a single sample in a study of CD39 and CD103 CD8 tumor-infiltrating T cells. Assay used: immunoSEQ multiplex PCR; TCRdb lists only in-frame clones, some missing. The sample contains roughly 18,000 clones, under 95% of which appear only once. Sample: CD8+ T cells sorted from blood. Subset meaning: total memory CD8 T cells (CD45RA-CCR7+/-) from blood or uninvolved lymph node. The source of these receptors is a human donor with head and neck squamous cell carcinoma.

In its sample, this clone was seen once. The V gene is TRBV28, the J gene TRBJ2-7; 10 bases match TRBD1. With V trimmed by 4 bases and J by 2 bases, 11 bases remained unmatched. The CDR3 covers 17 residues. CDR1 is MDHEN, CDR2 SYDVKM, per germline. The CDR3 protein is CASSSRPSGQGPYEQYF. Here the CDR3 DNA reads TGTGCCAGCAGTTCACGCCCCTCGGGACAGGGGCCCTACGAGCAGTACTTC.

This clone was found once. V usage is TRBV5-5 and J usage is TRBJ2-7; unclear D gene. CDR3 size: 14 residues. Looked up from germline, CDR1 is SGHKS and CDR2 is YYEKEE (reference sequence). V dropped 2 bases and J dropped 1 base, with 10 bases sitting between them. CDR3 nucleotide sequence: TGTGCCAGCAGCTTTTTTTTGGATTCCTACGAGCAGTACTTC. Encoded protein: CASSFFLDSYEQYF.

The gene calls are TRBV19 and TRBJ1-4; the match to TRBD1 covers 7 bases. CDR1 and CDR2 (germline): LNHDA, SQIVND (reference sequence). With 9 bases clipped from V and 7 bases from J, the junction kept 8 bases outside the gene matches. CDR3 size: 13 residues. DNA of the CDR3: TGTGCCAGCACGCCAGGGGGTATTGAAAAACTGTTTTTT. Amino acids: CASTPGGIEKLFF.

The chain combines TRBV21-1 with TRBJ2-5; the listed D gene, TRBD2, was not tested against the DNA. TRBV21-1 is assigned pseudogene status. The CDR3 has 15 amino acids. CDR3 bases: TGTGCCAGCAGCATAAACCGGGACTGCTGGGAGACCCAGTACTTC. This sequence encodes CASSINRDCWETQYF.

The chain has TRBV5-8 and TRBJ2-5; TRBD2 matches 7 bases. CDR1 and CDR2 from the germline V gene are SGHTS and YDEGEE. The junction had 8 bases not matched to a gene; V was cut back by 4 bases and J by 2 bases. The CDR3 is made up of 15 amino acids. The CDR3 DNA reads as TGTGCCAGCAGCCCTGAGGCGGGGGTACAAGAGACCCAGTACTTC. Its translation: CASSPEAGVQETQYF.

This clone was seen only once. The gene calls are TRBV4-1 and TRBJ1-4; 7 nucleotides align to TRBD1. Germline CDR1 and CDR2: MGHRA and YSYEKL. V was pared by 2 bases and J by 0 bases, with 9 bases of the junction left unmatched. The CDR3 contains 18 residues. The CDR3 protein is CASSQFPGTAATNEKLFF. CDR3 bases: TGCGCCAGCAGCCAATTTCCCGGGACAGCAGCAACTAATGAAAAACTGTTTTTT.

The rearrangement links TRBV4-1 to TRBJ2-1; D call uncertain. The germline V and J ends were trimmed by 0 bases and 3 bases, with 3 bases remaining between them. Germline-derived CDR1 and CDR2 are MGHRA and YSYEKL. The CDR3 runs to 13 residues. The CDR3 is CASSQEGYNEQFF. CDR3 sequence (DNA): TGCGCCAGCAGCCAAGAAGGCTACAATGAGCAGTTCTTC.

This clone was recorded once. V and J are TRBV12-5 and TRBJ2-1, with a possible D match to TRBD1 (6 bases). The CDR3 is 16 residues long. V shed 3 bases and J shed 0 bases, with 12 bases lying between them. Germline V gene sequence: CDR1 LGHNT, CDR2 FRNRAP. CDR3 protein: CASGLGQRGSYNEQFF. DNA of the CDR3: TGTGCTAGTGGTTTAGGACAGAGGGGCTCCTACAATGAGCAGTTCTTC. The full variable domain, rest sourced from reference TRBV12-5 and TRBJ2-1, is DARVTQTPRHKVTEMGQEVTMRCQPILGHNTVFWYRQTMMQGLELLAYFRNRAPLDDSGMPKDRFSAEMPDATLATLKIQPSEPRDSAVYFCASGLGQRGSYNEQFFGPGTRLTVL.

The genes are TRBV4-2 and TRBJ2-7, with 7 bases identical to TRBD1. The CDR3 has 16 residues. Looked up from germline, CDR1 is LGHNA and CDR2 is YNFKEQ. Germline trimming cut 0 bases from V and 2 bases from J; bases unmatched to any gene: 7. Here the CDR3 DNA reads TGTGCCAGCAGCCAAGAATGGACAGGCTTTACCTACGAGCAGTACTTC. Its protein is CASSQEWTGFTYEQYF.

The chain has TRBV9 and TRBJ2-2; D gene unclear. The V gene lost 0 bases and the J gene lost 2 bases, with 5 bases spanning the gap. CDR3 size: 14 residues. Germline V gene data show CDR1 as SGDLS and CDR2 as YYNGEE. The CDR3 is CASSVGPNTGELFF. CDR3 in DNA: TGTGCCAGCAGCGTAGGTCCCAACACCGGGGAGCTGTTTTTT.

This chain connects TRBV6-5 to TRBJ2-1, with D perhaps matching TRBD1 (5 bases). Germline assignment: CDR1 MNHEY and CDR2 SVGAGI. Trimming took 6 bases from V and 5 from J, leaving 11 bases between them. This CDR3 is 13 amino acids long. The CDR3 spells CASSPTTDNEQFF. The DNA of the CDR3 is TGTGCCAGCAGCCCTACGACAGACAATGAGCAGTTCTTC.

This CDR3 reads CASRSGKETQYF. DNA for the CDR3: TGTGCCAGCAGGAGCGGAAAAGAGACCCAGTACTTC. The V call is TRBV28, the J call TRBJ2-5, with D possibly TRBD2 on 5 matching bases. V lost 6 bases, J lost 3 bases, and 8 bases lay in between. CDR1 is MDHEN, CDR2 SYDVKM, per germline. This CDR3 comprises 12 residues. The whole variable domain, remainder taken from reference TRBV28 and TRBJ2-5, is DVKVTQSSRYLVKRTGEKVFLECVQDMDHENMFWYRQDPGLGLRLIYFSYDVKMKEKGDIPEGYSVSREKKERFSLILESASTNQTSMYLCASRSGKETQYFGPGTRLLVL.

The genes are TRBV5-4 and TRBJ2-7; TRBD2 is a possible D gene (6 bases). Germline V CDR1 and CDR2: SGHNT, YYREEE (reference sequence). CDR3 length: 14 residues. The ends were cut back, 2 bases at V and 5 bases at J, with 14 bases in the middle. CDR3 sequence reads: CASSFWDSGNEQYF. The CDR3, as DNA: TGTGCCAGCAGCTTCTGGGACTCGGGGAACGAGCAGTACTTC.

The genes are TRBV4-1 and TRBJ1-4; D may be TRBD1 (5 bases). Trimming took off 4 bases at V and 5 bases at J, with 17 bases between the two ends. The germline CDR1 and CDR2 sequences are MGHRA and YSYEKL. CDR3 length: 16 residues. CDR3 residues: CASSPEDTGENEKLFF. The CDR3, as DNA: TGCGCCAGCAGCCCCGAGGACACGGGGGAAAATGAAAAACTGTTTTTT.

The genes are TRBV5-1 and TRBJ1-1; no definite D call. Germline CDR1 is SGHRS and CDR2 is YFSETQ. V was clipped by 0 bases and J by 8 bases, with 14 bases between them. The CDR3 is 14 amino acids. CDR3 residues: CASSLGSYRVEAFF. CDR3 sequence (DNA): TGCGCCAGCAGCTTGGGTTCTTACCGGGTAGAAGCTTTCTTT.

The chain recombines TRBV27 with TRBJ2-7; 12 bases are a match to TRBD2. V was pared by 6 bases and J by 0 bases, with 3 bases of the junction left unmatched. Germline-derived CDR1 and CDR2 are MNHEY and SMNVEV (reference sequence). The CDR3 totals 15 residues. CDR3 region: CASRLAGGGSYEQYF. In nucleotides, the CDR3 is TGTGCCAGCAGACTAGCGGGGGGCGGCTCCTACGAGCAGTACTTC.

The genes are TRBV9 and TRBJ2-5, with D possibly TRBD2 on 5 matching bases. Germline values: CDR1 SGDLS, CDR2 YYNGEE. CDR3 length: 14 amino acids. Trimming took off 3 bases at V and 0 bases at J, with 9 bases between the two ends. The CDR3 bases are TGTGCCAGCAGCGGTCGGGAACACCAAGAGACCCAGTACTTC. Its translation: CASSGREHQETQYF.

The chain employs TRBV14 and TRBJ1-6, with D possibly matching TRBD1 (5 bases). V lost 1 base, J lost 0 bases, and 22 bases lay in between. The CDR3 consists of 21 residues. CDR1 is SGHDN and CDR2 is FVKESK in the germline V gene. CDR3 in amino acids: CASSQVVFFSGGPSYNSPLHF. The CDR3 DNA reads TGTGCCAGCAGCCAAGTTGTGTTTTTTTCGGGGGGACCCTCCTATAATTCACCCCTCCACTTT.

The CDR3 protein is CASRVLGEKLFF. The CDR3 DNA reads as TGTGCCAGCAGGGTCCTCGGGGAAAAACTGTTTTTT. The chain combines TRBV2 with TRBJ1-4; no definite D call. The CDR3 consists of 12 residues. Germline values: CDR1 SNHLY, CDR2 FYNNEI. V was pared by 6 bases and J by 8 bases, with 10 bases between. Full variable domain (remainder filled in from reference TRBV2 and TRBJ1-4): EPEVTQTPSHQVTQMGQEVILRCVPISNHLYFYWYRQILGQKVEFLVSFYNNEISEKSEIFDDQFSVERPDGSNFTLKIRSTKLEDSAMYFCASRVLGEKLFFGSGTQLSVL.

This clone was seen more than once but under ten times. The chain recombines TRBV7-2 with TRBJ2-7; TRBD2 matches 11 bases. CDR3 size: 15 residues. Germline CDR1 and CDR2: SGHTA and FQGNSA. The V segment lost 5 bases and the J segment 4 bases; nucleotides outside the gene matches: 7. The CDR3 DNA is TGTGCCAGCAGCCCGGGGACTAGCGGTTGGTACGAGCAGTACTTC. It specifies CASSPGTSGWYEQYF.

This chain connects TRBV6-6 to TRBJ2-7, with 8 positions matching TRBD1. The CDR3 has 12 residues. Germline-derived CDR1 and CDR2 are MNHNY and SVGAGI (reference sequence). Trimming cost V 10 bases and J 3 bases; bases outside gene matches: 5. The CDR3 coding sequence is TGTGCCACACGGACAGGGTACTACGAGCAGTACTTC. Protein: CATRTGYYEQYF.

The rearrangement uses TRBV9 and TRBJ2-3, with 11 nucleotides matching TRBD2. The V gene's germline CDR1 is SGDLS and CDR2 YYNGEE. The CDR3 length is 18 residues. With 0 bases clipped from V and 1 base from J, the junction kept 7 bases outside the gene matches. The CDR3 loop reads CASSVVSGGAWGTDTQYF. The CDR3 DNA sequence: TGTGCCAGCAGCGTAGTTAGCGGGGGGGCTTGGGGCACAGATACGCAGTATTTT.

The chain uses TRBV29-1 and TRBJ2-7; unclear D gene. The V and J ends lost 6 bases and 0 bases respectively, with 9 bases between them. The CDR3 covers 12 residues. CDR1 and CDR2 (germline): SQVTM, ANQGSEA. This CDR3 is CSVGSSSYEQYF. The CDR3 nucleotides read TGCAGCGTGGGATCCAGCTCCTACGAGCAGTACTTC.

This clone was detected only once. A junction end diverges from the germline sequence, so it may reflect a read error. The rearrangement uses TRBV7-7 and TRBJ2-1, with 13 bases fitting TRBD2. Germline V gives CDR1 SSHAT, CDR2 FNYEAQ (reference sequence). The CDR3 is 20 amino acids. Here the CDR3 DNA reads TGTGCTAGCAGCTTACACCCCGGGACTAGCGGGGACCGGGGAGACAATGAGCAGTTCTTC. Protein sequence: CASSLHPGTSGDRGDNEQFF.

V and J are TRBV5-1 and TRBJ2-2; 8 bases align to TRBD1. The CDR3 has 15 amino acids. The germline CDR1 and CDR2 sequences are SGHRS and YFSETQ. After removal of 0 bases from V and 6 bases from J, the junction contained 4 bases not matched to a gene. This CDR3 reads CASSLGQTGAGELFF. For the CDR3, the DNA is TGCGCCAGCAGCTTGGGCCAGACAGGGGCCGGGGAGCTGTTTTTT. The variable domain in full, with the rest retrieved from reference TRBV5-1 and TRBJ2-2, is KAGVTQTPRYLIKTRGQQVTLSCSPISGHRSVSWYQQTPGQGLQFLFEYFSETQRNKGNFPGRFSGRQFSNSRSEMNVSTLELGDSALYLCASSLGQTGAGELFFGEGSRLTVL.

The J gene is TRBJ1-1, the V gene TRBV19; D not resolved. V was clipped by 3 bases and J by 3 bases, with 14 bases between them. The V gene's germline CDR1 is LNHDA and CDR2 SQIVND (reference sequence). The CDR3 is made up of 15 amino acids. The CDR3 nucleotides read TGTGCCAGTAGTATTTCAACAACCCAGTACACTGAAGCTTTCTTT. Translation: CASSISTTQYTEAFF.

The chain couples TRBV19 to TRBJ1-1, with D uncertain. CDR1 is LNHDA and CDR2 is SQIVND in the germline V gene (reference sequence). CDR3 length: 13 amino acids. Trimming took off 9 bases at V and 3 bases at J, with 14 bases between the two ends. This CDR3 reads CASSPNLYTEAFF. CDR3 in DNA: TGTGCCAGCAGTCCCAATTTGTACACTGAAGCTTTCTTT.

The CDR3 DNA is TGTGCCAGCAGCGTGGAAGGACAGTCCTACGAGCAGTACTTC. It encodes CASSVEGQSYEQYF. The rearrangement joins TRBV9 to TRBJ2-7; tentatively, D is TRBD1 (6 bases). Germline loops: CDR1 SGDLS, CDR2 YYNGEE. The CDR3 length is 14 residues. Trimming pared 2 bases from V and 1 base from J, leaving 10 bases between.

The chain recombines TRBV4-1 with TRBJ2-7; the D gene could be TRBD1 or TRBD2 (5 bases each). CDR1 is MGHRA, CDR2 YSYEKL, per germline. The ends were cut back, 3 bases at V and 3 bases at J, with 12 bases in the middle. This CDR3 has 14 amino acids. The CDR3 coding sequence is TGCGCCAGCAGCCAGGGGACCCCCGGCTACGAGCAGTACTTC. It translates to CASSQGTPGYEQYF.

The chain has TRBV4-1 and TRBJ2-7; 8 nucleotides agree with TRBD1. This CDR3 has 15 residues. Germline V gives CDR1 MGHRA, CDR2 YSYEKL. Trimming cost V 4 bases and J 3 bases; bases outside gene matches: 8. DNA for the CDR3: TGCGCCAGCAGCCTTATGGCAGGGGGCAGCTACGAGCAGTACTTC. Translation: CASSLMAGGSYEQYF.

The chain has TRBV30 and TRBJ2-2, with 13 nucleotides matching TRBD2. The germline gives CDR1 GTSNPN, CDR2 SVGIG (reference sequence). This CDR3 spans 17 amino acids. J gave up 4 bases and V 0 bases, and 5 bases lay outside the gene matches. The CDR3 reads CAWSVLAGGYFTGELFF. CDR3 in DNA: TGTGCCTGGAGTGTACTAGCGGGGGGGTACTTCACCGGGGAGCTGTTTTTT. Using reference TRBV30 and TRBJ2-2 for the parts outside the CDR3, the full variable domain is SQTIHQWPATLVQPVGSPLSLECTVEGTSNPNLYWYRQAAGRGLQLLFYSVGIGQISSEVPQNLSASRPQDRQFILSSKKLLLSDSGFYLCAWSVLAGGYFTGELFFGEGSRLTVL.